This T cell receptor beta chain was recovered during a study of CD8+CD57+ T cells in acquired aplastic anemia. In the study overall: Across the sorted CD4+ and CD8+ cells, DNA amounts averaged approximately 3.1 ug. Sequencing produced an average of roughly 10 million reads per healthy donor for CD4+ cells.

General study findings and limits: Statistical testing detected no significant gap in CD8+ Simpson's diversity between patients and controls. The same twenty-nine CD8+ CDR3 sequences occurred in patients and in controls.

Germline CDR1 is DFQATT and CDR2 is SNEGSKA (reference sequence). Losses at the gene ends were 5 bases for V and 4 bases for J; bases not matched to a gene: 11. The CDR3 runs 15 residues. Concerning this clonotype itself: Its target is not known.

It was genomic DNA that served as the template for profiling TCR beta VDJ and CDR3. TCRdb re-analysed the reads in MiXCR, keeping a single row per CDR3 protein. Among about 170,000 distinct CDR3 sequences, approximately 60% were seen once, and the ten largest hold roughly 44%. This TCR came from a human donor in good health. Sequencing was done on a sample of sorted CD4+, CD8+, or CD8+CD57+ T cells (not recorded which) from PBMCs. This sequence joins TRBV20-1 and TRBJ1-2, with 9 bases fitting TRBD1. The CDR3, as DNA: TGCAGTGCTGGCATACAACAGGGGGCTGGCTATGGCTACACCTTC. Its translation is CSAGIQQGAGYGYTF.